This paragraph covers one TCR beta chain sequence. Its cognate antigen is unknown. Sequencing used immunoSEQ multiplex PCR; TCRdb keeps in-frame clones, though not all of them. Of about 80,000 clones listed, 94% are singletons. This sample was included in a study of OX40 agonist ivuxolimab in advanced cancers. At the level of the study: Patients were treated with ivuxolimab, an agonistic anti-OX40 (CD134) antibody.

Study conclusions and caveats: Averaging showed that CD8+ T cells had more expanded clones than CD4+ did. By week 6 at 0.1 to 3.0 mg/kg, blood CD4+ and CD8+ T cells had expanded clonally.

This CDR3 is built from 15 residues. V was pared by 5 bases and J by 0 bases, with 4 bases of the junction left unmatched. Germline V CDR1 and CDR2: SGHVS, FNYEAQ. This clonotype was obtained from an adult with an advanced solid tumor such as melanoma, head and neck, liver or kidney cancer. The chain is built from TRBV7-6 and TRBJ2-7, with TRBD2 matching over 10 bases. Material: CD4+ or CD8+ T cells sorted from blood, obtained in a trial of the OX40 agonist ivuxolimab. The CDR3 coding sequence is TGTGCCAGCAGCCCCGGGACTAGCGCCTCCTACGAGCAGTACTTC. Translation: CASSPGTSASYEQYF.